This TCR beta chain stems from a study of T cell responses to AZD1222 COVID-19 vaccine. Findings and caveats of the study: Baseline seropositivity characterized only a handful of AZD1222 recipients. Females made up more of the donors, who were largely white British, and clonal diversity may have come out too low.

Details on this clone: The antigen remains undetermined.

Germline V gene sequence: CDR1 LGHDT, CDR2 YNNKEL (reference sequence). The CDR3 is 13 residues long. Trimming stripped 3 bases from V and 8 bases from J, with 13 bases between. Data came from immunoSEQ multiplex PCR; TCRdb stores just in-frame clones and leaves some out. The table shows some 170,000 clones, with 80% to 90% occurring only once. The specimen was peripheral blood, collected 28 days after the second dose of the MenACWY control vaccine. The J gene is TRBJ1-2, the V gene TRBV3-1 (or the pseudogene TRBV3-2), with D perhaps TRBD1 (6 bases). The TCR originated in an adult who received the MenACWY meningococcal vaccine as a control. This CDR3 is CASSHSGADGYTF. For the CDR3, the DNA is TGTGCCAGCAGCCATTCAGGGGCCGACGGCTACACCTTC.